A single sample gave rise to the 25 T cell receptor beta chains below, sequenced in a study of Ad26.COV2.S vaccination and SARS-CoV-2 variants. TCRdb keeps only in-frame clones here, not all; method: immunoSEQ multiplex PCR. The sample has about 350,000 clones, 70% to 90% seen once. The treatment here: around 19 received Ad26.COV2.S at low or high dose, single or two shots; about 5 received placebo; per-sample allocation not given. The study sampled participants on day 63 after the first vaccine or placebo injection. This material consisted of peripheral blood, taken in a trial of Ad26.COV2.S vaccine versus placebo. The receptors stem from a person between 18 and 60 years old who received the Ad26.COV2.S COVID-19 vaccine or a placebo.

The rearrangement joins TRBV6-2 or TRBV6-3 to TRBJ1-3; D gene unclear. The CDR3 is made up of 16 amino acids. The V and J ends lost 5 bases and 0 bases respectively, with 14 bases between them. Germline-derived CDR1 and CDR2 are MNHEY and SVGEGT. The CDR3 nucleotides are TGTGCCAGCAGTCTCCGGGGAGGCCTCTCTGGAAACACCATATATTTT. Translating gives CASSLRGGLSGNTIYF.

The rearrangement links TRBV5-1 to TRBJ2-7; TRBD1 matches 8 bases. The CDR3 totals 14 residues. Germline V gene sequence: CDR1 SGHRS, CDR2 YFSETQ. The ends lost 2 bases at V and 4 bases at J; junction bases unmatched: 5. The CDR3 is CASSFQGAGYEQYF. The CDR3 DNA sequence: TGCGCCAGCAGCTTCCAGGGGGCGGGGTACGAGCAGTACTTC.

J is TRBJ2-3 and V is TRBV28; D is perhaps TRBD2 (5 bases). This CDR3 region has 12 residues. V lost 5 bases and J lost 9, with 12 bases in between. CDR1 MDHEN and CDR2 SYDVKM come from the germline V gene. Here the CDR3 DNA reads TGTGCCAGCAGTCGAGGGTCTGGAACGCAGTATTTT. This codes for CASSRGSGTQYF.

The rearrangement links TRBV7-9 to TRBJ2-7; a weak D match, TRBD1 (5 bases). With 3 bases removed from V and 5 bases from J, the gap between germline ends came to 17 bases. This CDR3 comprises 15 residues. Germline V lookup: CDR1 SEHNR, CDR2 FQNEAQ (reference sequence). The chain's CDR3 is CASSFQGHSAHEQYF. Here the CDR3 DNA reads TGTGCCAGCAGCTTTCAGGGCCACTCAGCCCACGAGCAGTACTTC.

V and J are TRBV18 and TRBJ2-2, with D hard to call. The CDR3 consists of 17 residues. Trimming left V 2 bases short and J 0 bases short, with 13 bases between. CDR1 is KGHSH and CDR2 is LQKENI in the germline V gene. The DNA for the CDR3 is TGTGCCAGCTCACCAGCGGTGAGCACCTCGAACACCGGGGAGCTGTTTTTT. Protein sequence: CASSPAVSTSNTGELFF.

This chain joins TRBV4-1 and TRBJ1-2; D is undetermined. This CDR3 has 15 amino acids. V was clipped by 0 bases and J by 5 bases, with 13 bases between them. Germline V gene lookup returns CDR1 MGHRA and CDR2 YSYEKL. Here the CDR3 reads CASSQDRAPSYGYTF. CDR3 sequence (DNA): TGCGCCAGCAGCCAAGATAGAGCACCCTCTTATGGCTACACCTTC.

This chain links TRBV6-6 with TRBJ2-2; 12 nucleotides agree with TRBD2. Germline V gene sequence: CDR1 MNHNY, CDR2 SVGAGI (reference sequence). The CDR3 loop spans 15 amino acids. The junction had 4 bases not matched to a gene; V was cut back by 5 bases and J by 6 bases. DNA for the CDR3: TGTGCCAGCAGTGGACTAGCGGGGCTCGCCGGGGAGCTGTTTTTT. Its protein is CASSGLAGLAGELFF.

The rearrangement links TRBV9 to TRBJ1-1; D gene uncertain. Germline CDR1 and CDR2: SGDLS and YYNGEE. The CDR3 length is 16 residues. V was cut by 0 bases and J by 0 bases, with 12 bases left in between. CDR3 sequence (DNA): TGTGCCAGCAGCGTAGACCCCAACGGCATGAACACTGAAGCTTTCTTT. Protein: CASSVDPNGMNTEAFF. The full variable domain, completed using reference TRBV9 and TRBJ1-1, is DSGVTQTPKHLITATGQRVTLRCSPRSGDLSVYWYQQSLDQGLQFLIQYYNGEERAKGNILERFSAQQFPDLHSELNLSSLELGDSALYFCASSVDPNGMNTEAFFGQGTRLTVV.

The V and J genes are TRBV7-2 and TRBJ1-4; tentatively, D is TRBD1 (6 bases). Germline assignment: CDR1 SGHTA and CDR2 FQGNSA. Between the trimmed V and J ends, which lost 9 bases and 6 bases, there was a span of 17 bases. The CDR3 totals 14 residues. The CDR3 sequence is CASKATGADEKLFF. CDR3 DNA sequence: TGTGCCAGTAAGGCTACGGGGGCAGATGAAAAACTGTTTTTT.

This chain joins TRBV27 and TRBJ2-7; D ambiguous. Trimming cost V 3 bases and J 0 bases, with 12 bases left between them. The germline V gene encodes CDR1 MNHEY and CDR2 SMNVEV (reference sequence). The CDR3 is made up of 15 amino acids. The CDR3 DNA is TGTGCCAGCAGTTTCGTTTTAGCCCCCTCCTACGAGCAGTACTTC. Translated: CASSFVLAPSYEQYF.

The chain links TRBV18 to TRBJ1-2; D unresolved. Germline loops: CDR1 KGHSH, CDR2 LQKENI. V was clipped by 2 bases and J by 6 bases, with 7 bases between them. This CDR3 has 12 residues. CDR3 region: CASSPRADGYTF. CDR3 nucleotide sequence: TGTGCCAGCTCACCAAGGGCAGATGGCTACACCTTC. Full variable domain (rest looked up from reference TRBV18 and TRBJ1-2): NAGVMQNPRHLVRRRGQEARLRCSPMKGHSHVYWYRQLPEEGLKFMVYLQKENIIDESGMPKERFSAEFPKEGPSILRIQQVVRGDSAAYFCASSPRADGYTFGSGTRLTVV.

This chain joins TRBV20-1 and TRBJ2-5; the D is unclear. There are 12 residues in the CDR3. Germline CDR1 is DFQATT and CDR2 is SNEGSKA (reference sequence). V lost 3 bases and J 4 bases, leaving 9 bases between the germline ends. This CDR3 is CSASGTRETQYF. DNA of the CDR3: TGCAGTGCTAGTGGCACGAGAGAGACCCAGTACTTC.

The rearrangement uses TRBV21-1 and TRBJ2-7; the table names TRBD1, a call not compared with the DNA. TRBV21-1 is classified as a pseudogene. The CDR3 extends over 15 amino acids. This CDR3 is CASSKSNLDSDEQYF. The CDR3 DNA is TGTGCCAGCAGCAAATCCAACCTCGACAGTGACGAGCAGTACTTC.

The chain carries TRBV10-3 and TRBJ2-1; no reliable D call. Trimming left V 6 bases short and J 5 bases short, with 14 bases between. Germline-derived CDR1 and CDR2 are ENHRY and SYGVKD. CDR3 size: 14 residues. CDR3 amino acids: CAISLQGMDNEQFF. CDR3 in DNA: TGTGCCATCAGCCTACAAGGAATGGACAATGAGCAGTTCTTC.

The sample holds a few counts of this clone. The chain combines TRBV7-5 with TRBJ2-3; the table assigns TRBD2, which was not confirmed against the DNA. TRBV7-5 is shown as a pseudogene. This CDR3 spans 15 amino acids. DNA of the CDR3: TGTGCCAGAAGCTTATCTAGCGAGATCACAGATACGCAGTATTTT. Its protein is CARSLSSEITDTQYF.

The chain recombines TRBV15 with TRBJ2-1; D gene uncertain. Germline V gene sequence: CDR1 LNHNV, CDR2 YYDKDF (reference sequence). This CDR3 comprises 16 residues. V was cut by 0 bases and J by 0 bases, with 9 bases left in between. The CDR3 spells CATSRDRRSSYNEQFF. CDR3 DNA: TGTGCCACCAGCAGAGACAGGCGAAGCTCCTACAATGAGCAGTTCTTC.

This chain links TRBV13 with TRBJ2-2; tentatively, D is TRBD2 (5 bases). V lost 3 bases, J lost 0 bases, and 8 bases lay in between. Germline CDR1 is PRHDT and CDR2 is FYEKMQ (reference sequence). The CDR3 is made up of 15 amino acids. The CDR3, as DNA: TGTGCCAGCAGCTTCCGGGGAACGAACACCGGGGAGCTGTTTTTT. As protein: CASSFRGTNTGELFF.

V usage is TRBV5-1 and J usage is TRBJ2-7; 8 nucleotides line up with TRBD2. This CDR3 comprises 17 residues. V lost 3 bases, J lost 7 bases, and 18 bases stayed unmatched. Germline V gene lookup returns CDR1 SGHRS and CDR2 YFSETQ. CDR3 sequence: CASSSTGRGGRPWEQYF. The CDR3 DNA is TGCGCCAGCAGCTCAACCGGGCGGGGCGGGAGGCCGTGGGAGCAGTACTTC. Using reference TRBV5-1 and TRBJ2-7 for the parts outside the CDR3, the full variable domain is KAGVTQTPRYLIKTRGQQVTLSCSPISGHRSVSWYQQTPGQGLQFLFEYFSETQRNKGNFPGRFSGRQFSNSRSEMNVSTLELGDSALYLCASSSTGRGGRPWEQYFGPGTRLTVT.

The rearrangement joins TRBV30 to TRBJ1-5, with no clear D. V was clipped by 1 base and J by 1 base, with 5 bases between them. CDR3 length equals 13 residues. Per the germline V gene, CDR1 is GTSNPN and CDR2 is SVGIG (reference sequence). The CDR3: CAWSGQSNQPQHF. The CDR3 coding sequence is TGTGCCTGGAGTGGCCAGAGCAATCAGCCCCAGCATTTT.

This clone was picked up one time. The genes are TRBV30 and TRBJ2-6; D is unclear. Trimming shortened V by 4 bases and J by 5 bases, and 9 bases separated the two germline ends. This CDR3 is 13 amino acids long. Germline V CDR1 and CDR2: GTSNPN, SVGIG (reference sequence). The CDR3 coding sequence is TGTGCCTGGACTACTCTCAGGGCCAACGTCCTGACTTTC. Protein product: CAWTTLRANVLTF.

This clone was observed many times. The gene calls are TRBV30 and TRBJ1-6, with D perhaps TRBD1 (5 bases). CDR1 is GTSNPN and CDR2 is SVGIG in the germline V gene (reference sequence). This CDR3 region has 15 residues. Trimming left V 2 bases short and J 7 bases short, with 15 bases between. The CDR3 nucleotides read TGTGCCTGGAGTCCCCCCAGGGCGGGGAATTCACCCCTCCACTTT. Translated, it gives CAWSPPRAGNSPLHF.

The chain joins TRBV7-2 to TRBJ2-1, with 10 bases fitting TRBD2. Trimming cost V 1 base and J 9 bases; bases outside gene matches: 9. CDR1 is SGHTA, CDR2 FQGNSA, per germline. The CDR3 sequence is 16 residues long. The CDR3 sequence is CASSLDGLAGEGEQFF. For the CDR3, the DNA is TGTGCCAGCAGCTTAGATGGGCTAGCGGGAGAAGGTGAGCAGTTCTTC.

The gene calls are TRBV19 and TRBJ2-2; 8 nucleotides agree with TRBD1. Germline lookup yields CDR1 LNHDA and CDR2 SQIVND (reference sequence). CDR3 length equals 17 residues. After removal of 5 bases from V and 0 bases from J, the junction contained 8 bases not matched to a gene. Written as DNA, the CDR3 is TGTGCCAGTAGTCCGGACAGGGATCCTACGAACACCGGGGAGCTGTTTTTT. Its protein is CASSPDRDPTNTGELFF.

The V and J genes are TRBV2 and TRBJ1-1, with D possibly being TRBD1 (5 bases). Trimming took 10 bases from V and 4 from J, leaving 13 bases between them. The CDR3 has 12 residues. Per germline, CDR1 SNHLY and CDR2 FYNNEI. CDR3: CATRQRGTEAFF. DNA of the CDR3: TGTGCCACCCGCCAGAGGGGCACTGAAGCTTTCTTT.

This clone was seen just once. The DNA of the CDR3 is TGTGCCAGCAGCCAAACCCGGAACACTGAAGCTTTCTTT. The encoded protein is CASSQTRNTEAFF. The rearrangement uses TRBV16 and TRBJ1-1; D remains ambiguous. The CDR3 has 13 amino acids. V was clipped by 2 bases and J by 1 base, with 5 bases between them. CDR1 and CDR2 from the germline V gene are KGHSY and FQNENV.